This passage covers 15 T cell receptor beta chains from one sample sequenced in a study of T cell clonality in common variable immunodeficiency. Some clones are missing from TCRdb's copy, which holds only in-frame ones; the method was immunoSEQ multiplex PCR. In total the sample includes some 60,000 clones, none of them seen once. Input material: peripheral blood mononuclear cells. Receptors originate from a person aged 18-70 years in good health.

This clone was picked up many times. The missing CDR3 end, 3 residues past where the read stops, is filled in from the germline J gene. The chain carries TRBV6-2 or TRBV6-3 and TRBJ2-3; possibly TRBD2 for D (5 bases). V was cut by 6 bases and J by 2 bases, with 9 bases left in between. CDR1 is MNHEY, CDR2 SVGEGT, per germline. There are 13 residues in the CDR3. The DNA read from the CDR3 is TGTGCCAGCAGGCCACTAGACACAGATACG. Translating it yields CASRPLDTDT. The complete CDR3 protein is CASRPLDTDTQYF.

This clone occurred many times. The read is 3 residues too short to cover the CDR3 end, so that end is filled in from the germline J gene. This chain links TRBV7-9 with TRBJ2-1, with TRBD1 identical over 8 bases. V dropped 5 bases and J dropped 3; count of bases not matched to a gene: 6. The CDR3 is made up of 15 amino acids. Germline-derived CDR1 and CDR2 are SEHNR and FQNEAQ (reference sequence). CDR3 DNA (partial): TGTGCCAGCAGCAATTCCGGGACAGGCTACAATGAG. It encodes CASSNSGTGYNE. The full CDR3 is CASSNSGTGYNEQFF.

Many counts were recorded for this clone. The sequenced fragment ends 3 residues before the CDR3 boundary, so the rest is inferred from the germline J gene. This rearrangement joins TRBV28 to TRBJ2-7; D call uncertain. The CDR3 runs 13 residues. The V gene lost 2 bases and the J gene lost 2 bases, with 7 bases spanning the gap. The germline V gene has CDR1 MDHEN and CDR2 SYDVKM. This CDR3 reads CASSLRSAYEQYF. The part of the CDR3 DNA that was read is TGTGCCAGCAGTTTACGGTCCGCCTACGAG.

This clone was recorded many times. Read sequence stops 3 residues before the CDR3 end, and the germline J gene provides the missing end. The chain couples TRBV5-1 to TRBJ1-2; D uncertain. CDR1 and CDR2 from the germline V gene are SGHRS and YFSETQ. V was cut by 5 bases and J by 2 bases, with 16 bases left in between. This CDR3 contains 15 residues. Incomplete CDR3 DNA: TGCGCCAGCAGAATTGGGCCCGGCGCCAACTATGGC. As protein: CASRIGPGANYG. The full CDR3 protein reads CASRIGPGANYGYTF. Using reference TRBV5-1 and TRBJ1-2 for the parts outside the CDR3, the full variable domain is KAGVTQTPRYLIKTRGQQVTLSCSPISGHRSVSWYQQTPGQGLQFLFEYFSETQRNKGNFPGRFSGRQFSNSRSEMNVSTLELGDSALYLCASRIGPGANYGYTFGSGTRLTVV.

This clone was seen repeatedly, ten times or more. CDR3 region: CASSQDRSGLNGYTF. CDR3 bases read: TGTGCCAGCAGCCAAGATCGATCAGGGCTTAATGGC. The rearrangement uses TRBV14 and TRBJ1-2, with D possibly TRBD1 on 5 matching bases. The CDR3 goes on 3 residues after the read ends, and that part is filled in from the germline J gene. The CDR3 totals 15 residues. Deletions cut 0 bases from V and 6 bases from J, with 14 bases between. The germline gives CDR1 SGHDN, CDR2 FVKESK.

This clone was counted at least ten times. Partial CDR3 DNA: TGTGCCAGCAGCTTAGTGGTAGCGGGATACACCGGGGAG. Amino acid sequence: CASSLVVAGYTGE. The whole CDR3 sequence reads CASSLVVAGYTGELFF. This chain connects TRBV7-8 to TRBJ2-2, with 8 nucleotides matching TRBD2. The CDR3 extends 3 residues past the end of the read, so its final part is completed from the germline J gene. Losses at the gene ends were 1 base for V and 3 bases for J; bases not matched to a gene: 4. CDR3 size: 16 residues. From germline, CDR1 is SGHVS and CDR2 FQNEAQ.

This clone was recorded many times. CDR3 DNA (partial): TGTGCCAGCAGCCAAGGAGCGGGGGCGTCGTTCTCCTACGAG. Its translation is CASSQGAGASFSYE. The full CDR3 reads CASSQGAGASFSYEQYF. The chain couples TRBV3-1 (or the pseudogene TRBV3-2) to TRBJ2-7; TRBD2 matches at 8 bases. The observed sequence ends 3 residues before the CDR3 terminus, with the missing tail filled in from the germline J gene. Per germline, CDR1 LGHDT and CDR2 YNNKEL (reference sequence). This CDR3 has 17 amino acids. With 1 base clipped from V and 0 bases from J, the junction kept 8 bases outside the gene matches.

The sample holds many counts of this clone. The read gets to within 3 residues of the CDR3 end, and the germline J gene fills in the rest. J is TRBJ2-3 and V is TRBV2; D possibly corresponds to TRBD2 (5 bases). The V gene's germline CDR1 is SNHLY and CDR2 FYNNEI. V was clipped by 3 bases and J by 2 bases, with 12 bases between them. This CDR3 is 15 amino acids long. CDR3 bases read: TGTGCCAGCAGTGATGTCAGCGACTACACAGATACG. It encodes CASSDVSDYTDT. The whole CDR3 reads CASSDVSDYTDTQYF. Using reference TRBV2 and TRBJ2-3 for the parts outside the CDR3, the full variable domain is EPEVTQTPSHQVTQMGQEVILRCVPISNHLYFYWYRQILGQKVEFLVSFYNNEISEKSEIFDDQFSVERPDGSNFTLKIRSTKLEDSAMYFCASSDVSDYTDTQYFGPGTRLTVL.

In this sample, this clone turned up many times. The read ends 3 residues before the CDR3 terminus; that terminus is restored from the germline J gene. This sequence joins TRBV9 and TRBJ2-3; TRBD2 matches 7 bases. The CDR3 loop spans 16 amino acids. Germline V CDR1 and CDR2: SGDLS, YYNGEE. V gave up 4 bases and J gave up 1 base; unmatched junction bases: 9. The CDR3 protein is CASSLLAETGTDTQYF. The part of the CDR3 DNA that was read is TGTGCCAGCAGCCTCCTAGCGGAGACAGGCACAGATACG.

Ten or more counts support this clone. The read stops 3 residues short of the end of the CDR3; the missing end is completed from the germline J gene. This sequence joins TRBV2 and TRBJ2-1; 8 bases match TRBD1. V lost 8 bases and J lost 8; bases outside the gene matches: 8. The CDR3 consists of 13 residues. Per the germline V gene, CDR1 is SNHLY and CDR2 is FYNNEI. The covered CDR3 bases are TGTGCCAGCTTAGGACAGGGCGGCGATGAG. This gives the protein CASLGQGGDE. The full CDR3 reads CASLGQGGDEQFF.

A few counts support this clone. The read is 3 residues too short to cover the CDR3 end, so that end is filled in from the germline J gene. The V and J genes are TRBV7-9 and TRBJ2-1, with unresolved D. Germline lookup yields CDR1 SEHNR and CDR2 FQNEAQ (reference sequence). The CDR3 spans 13 residues. Trimming cost V 3 bases and J 3 bases, with 6 bases left between them. CDR3 DNA, as far as it was read: TGTGCCAGCAGCTTTGGCCTCTACAATGAG. This encodes CASSFGLYNE. Given in full, the CDR3 is CASSFGLYNEQFF.

This clone was counted ten times or more. The read ends 3 residues early relative to the CDR3; the germline J gene fills the gap. The gene calls are TRBV30 and TRBJ2-2; D not resolved. The CDR3 is made up of 11 amino acids. The V and J ends lost 0 bases and 7 bases respectively, with 3 bases between them. The germline V gene has CDR1 GTSNPN and CDR2 SVGIG (reference sequence). This CDR3 reads CAWSVGGELFF. The CDR3 bases that were read are TGTGCCTGGAGTGTAGGCGGGGAG.

This clone was seen ten or more times. The read is 3 residues too short to cover the CDR3 end, so that end is filled in from the germline J gene. The chain employs TRBV20-1 and TRBJ1-1; tentative D call: TRBD1 (5 bases). V was shortened by 6 bases and J by 4 bases, with 15 bases between the two germline ends. Germline V gene sequence: CDR1 DFQATT, CDR2 SNEGSKA (reference sequence). The CDR3 loop spans 13 amino acids. CDR3 DNA (partial): TGCAGTGCGAGCGAAGGGGCAAGCACTGAA. Translation gives CSASEGASTE. The entire CDR3 sequence reads CSASEGASTEAFF.

This clone showed up many times. The missing CDR3 end, 3 residues past where the read stops, is filled in from the germline J gene. The rearrangement joins TRBV5-1 to TRBJ2-1, with 8 bases aligning to TRBD1. V shed 4 bases, J shed 0 bases, and the junction held 6 bases outside the gene matches. Germline V gene data show CDR1 as SGHRS and CDR2 as YFSETQ. The length of the CDR3 is 16 residues. This CDR3 reads CASSLGQGSSYNEQFF. The part of the CDR3 DNA that was read is TGCGCCAGCAGCCTCGGACAGGGTAGCTCCTACAATGAG.

This clone showed up many times. The read finishes 3 residues shy of the CDR3 end, and the germline J gene is used to complete it. The rearrangement uses TRBV20-1 and TRBJ2-7; 7 nucleotides line up with TRBD2. V trimming: 8 bases; J trimming: 4 bases; junction bases outside the gene matches: 11. Germline V gene sequence: CDR1 DFQATT, CDR2 SNEGSKA (reference sequence). This CDR3 comprises 13 residues. The sequenced part of the CDR3 DNA is TGCAGTCTCCTCTTGGGAGGGGAGTACGAG. This translates into CSLLLGGEYE. The CDR3 in full is CSLLLGGEYEQYF.